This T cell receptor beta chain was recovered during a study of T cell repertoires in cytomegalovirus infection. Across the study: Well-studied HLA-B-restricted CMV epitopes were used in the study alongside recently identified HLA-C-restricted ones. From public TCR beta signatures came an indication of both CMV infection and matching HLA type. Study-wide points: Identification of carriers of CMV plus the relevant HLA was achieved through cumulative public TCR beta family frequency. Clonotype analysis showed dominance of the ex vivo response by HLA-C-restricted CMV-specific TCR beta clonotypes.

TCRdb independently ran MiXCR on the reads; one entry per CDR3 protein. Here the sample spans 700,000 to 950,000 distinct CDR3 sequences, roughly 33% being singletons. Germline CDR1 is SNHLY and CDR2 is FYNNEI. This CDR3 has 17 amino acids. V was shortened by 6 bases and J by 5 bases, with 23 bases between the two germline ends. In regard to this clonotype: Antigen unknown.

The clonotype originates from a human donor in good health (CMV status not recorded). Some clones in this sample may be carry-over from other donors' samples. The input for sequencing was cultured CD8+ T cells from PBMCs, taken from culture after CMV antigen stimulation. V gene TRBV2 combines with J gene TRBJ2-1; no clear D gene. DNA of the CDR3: TGTGCCAGCAGGGATCGAGATAGCCCAAATTTTAACAATGAGCAGTTCTTC. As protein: CASRDRDSPNFNNEQFF. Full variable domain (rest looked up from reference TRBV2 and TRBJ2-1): EPEVTQTPSHQVTQMGQEVILRCVPISNHLYFYWYRQILGQKVEFLVSFYNNEISEKSEIFDDQFSVERPDGSNFTLKIRSTKLEDSAMYFCASRDRDSPNFNNEQFFGPGTRLTVL.